This TCR beta chain was recorded in a study of identical twins listed by TCRdb under 2016. Context from the whole study: The study deep-sequenced TCR alpha and beta repertoires from monozygotic twins, unrelated adults of various ages and cord blood to test whether fetal clonotypes persist. To rule out contamination, the twin experiments were replicated at different times with different library preparation protocols.

Every donor was a healthy Caucasian. Three pairs of female monozygotic twins, all aged 18 to 29 years, were included in the twin cohort. CD4+ and CD8+ T cell populations were isolated with positive isolation kits from Invitrogen. In the case of this clonotype: Its antigen remains unidentified. Per-nucleotide qualities are absent, and no much larger clonotype sits a single base away.

What the study reported, not specific to this receptor: A weaker excess of twin sharing was found in beta out-of-frame sequences because the signal-to-noise ratio was lowered by fewer shared sequences. Because the same donors could not be followed over many years, conclusions were based on cross-sectional statistical analysis. Out-of-frame TCR alpha sequences shared between twins showed an excess of low generation-probability sequences compared with coincidental sharing between unrelated individuals. In monozygotic twins, recombination models systematically underestimated out-of-frame TCR alpha sharing, but the models matched the sharing seen between unrelated individuals. Zero-insertion analyses could be partly confounded by invariant T cells such as MAIT and iNKT, though diverse VJ usage argued against such confounding for most clonotypes. Abundant cord blood beta clonotypes carried fewer insertions; young adult naive repertoires showed a weaker similar trend, while memory repertoires showed none.

Library construction relied on 5' RACE. Data came from an Illumina HiSeq 2000. A universal primer binding site was introduced by template switching, and a unique molecular identifier was present in the final cDNA, enabling accurate counting of TCR cDNA molecules. First-strand cDNA for TCR alpha and beta chains was synthesized from specific primers in the conserved constant-segment region. To control for contamination, every cDNA library carried two barcodes: a SMART-Mk sample barcode plus Illumina barcodes. TruSeq adapter sequences along with Illumina sample barcodes were introduced in two successive PCR steps. The Illumina HiSeq platform was used with custom primers to sequence TCR alpha and beta cDNA libraries. The paper's processing steps were these. MiGEC processed the raw reads to extract unique molecular identifiers, while MiXCR was used to determine the CDR3 positions. Recombination models were inferred per individual with the repgenHMM and IGoR tools using an EM algorithm. The analysis of shared clonotypes was done with the tcR package in R, with sharing normalized by the product of cloneset sizes. To study raw recombination free of thymic and clonal selection effects, out-of-frame nonproductive sequences were analyzed. The public reads were quality trimmed at Q25 with fastp and then assembled into clones with MiXCR by TCRdb, keeping productive beta chains. Each entry is one CDR3 protein sequence, shown with its most common DNA and genes. TCRdb, not the original authors, processed these V and J calls. In this sample the table shows a few hundred thousand distinct CDR3 sequences, 6.5% to 9.5% of which occur a single time. Roughly 3.1% of the sample goes to the ten largest clones.

V loses 1 base of germline sequence and J loses 6 bases, and the interval between the two ends is 16 bases. From cysteine to phenylalanine, the CDR3 is 15 amino acids long. Just CDR3 DNA is preserved here, 45 bases in frame from base 1. In addition, the sample was reused for a study of yellow fever vaccine responses in identical twins. The second study, in turn, reports: According to the authors, in identical twins the way T cells responded to vaccination appeared partly convergent and partly personalized. In the study, vaccine-responding T cell clones were precisely tracked in identical twins.

Sequencing was performed on CD8+ T cells sorted from blood. The source is a woman aged 18 to 35 in good health. The chain employs TRBV12-3 or TRBV12-4 and TRBJ2-7; the D gene is perhaps TRBD2, from 7 matching bases. The CDR3 amino acid sequence is: CASSLGWGGRFEQYF. The nucleotides are TGTGCCAGCAGTTTAGGTTGGGGGGGCCGCTTCGAGCAGTACTTC.